This T cell receptor (beta chain) was recorded in a study of blood T cell repertoires in COVID-19. Recovered participants had two consecutive negative NP/OP PCR tests, healthcare professional clearance, or symptom resolution. CDR3 length equals 15 residues. Losses at the gene ends were 3 bases for V and 3 bases for J; bases not matched to a gene: 5. Germline V gene sequence: CDR1 SNHLY, CDR2 FYNNEI. How the authors handled the data: Estimation of nucleated cell counts relied on the amplification of reference gene primers. The table came from immunoSEQ multiplex PCR; TCRdb's copy has only in-frame clones and leaves some out. V and J calls and clone size come straight from that table; D and trimming were deduced from the DNA. The sample includes about 400,000 clones, roughly 89% of them seen just once.

The TCR was taken from a woman aged 25 to 39 who had recovered from COVID-19. The chain joins TRBV2 to TRBJ1-5; 7 bases agree with TRBD1. The sequencing input was PBMCs or T cells enriched from blood (not recorded which). The CDR3 protein is CASSETGSFNQPQHF. The CDR3 region has the DNA TGTGCCAGCAGTGAGACAGGGTCTTTCAATCAGCCCCAGCATTTT.